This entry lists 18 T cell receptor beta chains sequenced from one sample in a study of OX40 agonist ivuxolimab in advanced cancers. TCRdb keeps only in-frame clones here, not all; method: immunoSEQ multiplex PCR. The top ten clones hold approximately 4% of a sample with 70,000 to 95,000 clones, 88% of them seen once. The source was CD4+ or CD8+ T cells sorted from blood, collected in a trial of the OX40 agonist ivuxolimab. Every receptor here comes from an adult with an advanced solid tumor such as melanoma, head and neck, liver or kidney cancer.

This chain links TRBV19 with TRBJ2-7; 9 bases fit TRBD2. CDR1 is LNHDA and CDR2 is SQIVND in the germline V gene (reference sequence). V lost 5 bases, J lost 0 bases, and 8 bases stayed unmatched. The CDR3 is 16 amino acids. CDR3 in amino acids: CASSRGLAKSSYEQYF. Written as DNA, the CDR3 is TGTGCCAGTAGTCGCGGACTAGCGAAAAGCTCCTACGAGCAGTACTTC. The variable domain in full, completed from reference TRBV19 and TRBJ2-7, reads DGGITQSPKYLFRKEGQNVTLSCEQNLNHDAMYWYRQDPGQGLRLIYYSQIVNDFQKGDIAEGYSVSREKKESFPLTVTSAQKNPTAFYLCASSRGLAKSSYEQYFGPGTRLTVT.

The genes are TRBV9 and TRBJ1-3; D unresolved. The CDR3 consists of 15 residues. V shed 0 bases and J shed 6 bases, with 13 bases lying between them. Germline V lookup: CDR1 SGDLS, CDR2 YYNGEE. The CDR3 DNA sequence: TGTGCCAGCAGCGTAGGGACGGCCCGAGAAAACACCATATATTTT. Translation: CASSVGTARENTIYF.

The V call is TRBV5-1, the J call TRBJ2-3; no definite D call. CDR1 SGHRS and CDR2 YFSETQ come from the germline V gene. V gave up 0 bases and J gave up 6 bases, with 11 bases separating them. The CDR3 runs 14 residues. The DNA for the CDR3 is TGCGCCAGCAGCTTGGCCTATAATCCCGATACGCAGTATTTT. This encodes CASSLAYNPDTQYF.

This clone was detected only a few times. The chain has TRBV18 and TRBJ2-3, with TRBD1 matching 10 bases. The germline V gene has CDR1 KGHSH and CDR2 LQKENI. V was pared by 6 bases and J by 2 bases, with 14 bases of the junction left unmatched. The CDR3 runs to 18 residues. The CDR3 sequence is CASSRGAPTGGHTDTQYF. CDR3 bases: TGTGCCAGCTCCCGAGGAGCCCCGACAGGGGGCCACACAGATACGCAGTATTTT.

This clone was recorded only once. CDR3 amino acids: CASSSNGGDGYTF. CDR3 DNA: TGTGCCAGCAGTTCTAACGGGGGGGATGGCTACACCTTC. The V gene is TRBV7-8, the J gene TRBJ1-2, with D perhaps matching TRBD1 (5 bases). The CDR3 has 13 amino acids. CDR1 SGHVS and CDR2 FQNEAQ come from the germline V gene. V was shortened by 6 bases and J by 6 bases, with 14 bases between the two germline ends. The full variable domain, its missing parts supplied by reference TRBV7-8 and TRBJ1-2, is GAGVSQSPRYKVAKRGQDVALRCDPISGHVSLFWYQQALGQGPEFLTYFQNEAQLDKSGLPSDRFFAERPEGSVSTLKIQRTQQEDSAVYLCASSSNGGDGYTFGSGTRLTVV.

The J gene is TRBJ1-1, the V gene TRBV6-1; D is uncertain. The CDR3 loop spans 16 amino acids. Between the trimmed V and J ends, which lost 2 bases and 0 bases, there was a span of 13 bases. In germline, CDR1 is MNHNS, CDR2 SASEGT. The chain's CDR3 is CASSESRRPLNTEAFF. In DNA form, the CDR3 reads TGTGCCAGCAGTGAAAGTAGGAGGCCCCTGAACACTGAAGCTTTCTTT.

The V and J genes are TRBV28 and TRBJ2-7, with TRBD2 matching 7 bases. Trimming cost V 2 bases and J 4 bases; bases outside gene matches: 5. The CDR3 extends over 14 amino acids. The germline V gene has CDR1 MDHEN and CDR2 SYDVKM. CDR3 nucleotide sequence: TGTGCCAGCAGTTTAGGGACTACAATATACGAGCAGTACTTC. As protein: CASSLGTTIYEQYF.

Here the CDR3 DNA reads TGTGCCAGCAGTTTATCCCAGGGACAGGGGGCTAGTGGCTACACCTTC. Amino acid sequence: CASSLSQGQGASGYTF. The chain uses TRBV27 and TRBJ1-2; 12 positions match TRBD1. The CDR3 runs to 16 residues. Germline lookup yields CDR1 MNHEY and CDR2 SMNVEV (reference sequence). Trimming cost V 0 bases and J 7 bases; bases outside gene matches: 6.

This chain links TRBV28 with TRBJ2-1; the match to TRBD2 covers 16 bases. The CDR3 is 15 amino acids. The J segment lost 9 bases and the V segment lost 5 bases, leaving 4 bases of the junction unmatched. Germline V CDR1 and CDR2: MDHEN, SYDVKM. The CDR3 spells CASSVGLAGGSEQFF. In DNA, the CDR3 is TGTGCCAGCAGTGTGGGACTAGCGGGAGGGAGTGAGCAGTTCTTC.

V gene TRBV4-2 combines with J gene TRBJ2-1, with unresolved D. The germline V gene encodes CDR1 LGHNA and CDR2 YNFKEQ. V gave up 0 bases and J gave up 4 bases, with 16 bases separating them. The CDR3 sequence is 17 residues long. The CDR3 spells CASSQEGLAVRYNEQFF. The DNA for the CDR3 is TGTGCCAGCAGCCAAGAGGGGTTGGCGGTACGTTACAATGAGCAGTTCTTC.

The CDR3 region is CASSLIQGGNEQFF. In DNA form, the CDR3 reads TGTGCCAGCAGCTTAATTCAGGGGGGCAATGAGCAGTTCTTC. This rearrangement joins TRBV7-6 to TRBJ2-1; D is possibly TRBD1 (7 bases). The CDR3 is 14 amino acids. V shed 2 bases and J shed 6 bases, with 11 bases lying between them. Germline V gene data show CDR1 as SGHVS and CDR2 as FNYEAQ.

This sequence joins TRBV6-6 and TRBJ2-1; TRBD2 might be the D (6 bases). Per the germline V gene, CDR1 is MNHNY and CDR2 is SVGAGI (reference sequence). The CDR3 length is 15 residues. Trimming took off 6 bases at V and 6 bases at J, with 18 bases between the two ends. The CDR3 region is CASSLGSQGGNEQFF. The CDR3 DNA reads TGTGCCAGCAGCCTCGGGTCCCAGGGAGGCAATGAGCAGTTCTTC.

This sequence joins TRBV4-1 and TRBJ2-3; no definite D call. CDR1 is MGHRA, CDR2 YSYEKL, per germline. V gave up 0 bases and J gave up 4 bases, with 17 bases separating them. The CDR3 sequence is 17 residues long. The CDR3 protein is CASSQDQSAHSSDTQYF. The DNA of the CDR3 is TGCGCCAGCAGCCAAGATCAGAGCGCCCACTCTTCAGATACGCAGTATTTT.

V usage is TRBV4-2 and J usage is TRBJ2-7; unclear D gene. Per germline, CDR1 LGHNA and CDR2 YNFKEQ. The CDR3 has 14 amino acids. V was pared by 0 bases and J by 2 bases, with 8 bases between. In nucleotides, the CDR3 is TGTGCCAGCAGCCAAGATAATGTTCCCTACGAGCAGTACTTC. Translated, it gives CASSQDNVPYEQYF.

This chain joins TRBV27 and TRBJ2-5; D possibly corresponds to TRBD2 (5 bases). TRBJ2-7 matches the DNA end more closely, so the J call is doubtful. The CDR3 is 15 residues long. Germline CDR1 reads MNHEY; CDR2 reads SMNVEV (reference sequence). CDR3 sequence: CASSPRYEGGYEQYF. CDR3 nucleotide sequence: TGTGCCAGCAGTCCGCGATATGAAGGAGGCTACGAGCAGTACTTC.

The CDR3 spells CASRLERVAGGLPADTQYF. The CDR3 region has the DNA TGTGCAAGTCGCTTAGAAAGGGTAGCGGGAGGGCTTCCGGCAGATACGCAGTATTTT. V and J are TRBV12-2 and TRBJ2-3; the table assigns TRBD2, which was not confirmed against the DNA. TRBV12-2 constitutes a pseudogene. The CDR3 is made up of 19 amino acids.

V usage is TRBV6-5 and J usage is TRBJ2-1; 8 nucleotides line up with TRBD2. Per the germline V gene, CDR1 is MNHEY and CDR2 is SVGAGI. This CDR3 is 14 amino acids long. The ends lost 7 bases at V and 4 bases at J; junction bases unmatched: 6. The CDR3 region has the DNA TGTGCCAGCACCACAACGGGGGGGTACAATGAGCAGTTCTTC. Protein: CASTTTGGYNEQFF.

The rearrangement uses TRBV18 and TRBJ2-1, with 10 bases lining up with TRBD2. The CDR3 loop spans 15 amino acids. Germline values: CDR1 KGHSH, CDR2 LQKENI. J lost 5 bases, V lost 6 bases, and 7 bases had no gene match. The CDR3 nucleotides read TGTGCCAGCTCTCCCGGACTAGCGGATAACAATGAGCAGTTCTTC. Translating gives CASSPGLADNNEQFF.